Presented here are 21 T cell receptor beta chains from one specimen sequenced in a study of PD-1 blockade in classical Hodgkin lymphoma. The data were produced by immunoSEQ multiplex PCR, yet TCRdb's version contains in-frame clones alone and is incomplete. The table has 10,000 to 15,000 clones, about four fifths seen once. The time point is: cycle 4 day 1 (C4D1), after 6 weeks of nivolumab. Every patient experienced relapse after autologous stem cell transplantation, and brentuximab vedotin exposure varied. Researchers used magnetic negative selection to pull out pure CD4+ T cells from thawed PBMCs. The sample was CD4+ T cells from blood, taken before the fourth cycle of nivolumab. All receptors come from a human donor with classical Hodgkin lymphoma.

The chain is built from TRBV7-6 and TRBJ1-1, with a possible D match to TRBD1 (5 bases). Germline CDR1 reads SGHVS; CDR2 reads FNYEAQ. CDR3 length: 15 residues. The V and J ends lost 1 base and 1 base respectively, with 10 bases between them. The CDR3 spells CASSLVPGGNTEAFF. The CDR3 DNA is TGTGCCAGCAGCTTAGTTCCGGGGGGGAACACTGAAGCTTTCTTT.

The V and J genes are TRBV19 and TRBJ1-5; D might be TRBD1 (5 bases). The CDR3 length is 14 residues. Per the germline V gene, CDR1 is LNHDA and CDR2 is SQIVND (reference sequence). V lost 5 bases and J lost 4, with 12 bases in between. For the CDR3, the DNA is TGTGCCAGTAGTCATCGACAGTTAAATCAGCCCCAGCATTTT. This translates into CASSHRQLNQPQHF.

The rearrangement links TRBV4-1 to TRBJ2-7; 8 bases fit TRBD1. The V and J ends lost 2 bases and 4 bases, in that order; junction bases with no gene match: 7. This CDR3 spans 15 amino acids. In germline, CDR1 is MGHRA, CDR2 YSYEKL. The chain's CDR3 is CASSQTADRVYEQYF. The CDR3, as DNA: TGCGCCAGCAGCCAAACTGCGGACAGGGTATACGAGCAGTACTTC.

This sequence joins TRBV6-6 and TRBJ2-2, with D possibly matching TRBD1 (6 bases). Germline values: CDR1 MNHNY, CDR2 SVGAGI (reference sequence). Trimming left V 6 bases short and J 2 bases short, with 10 bases between. The CDR3 runs to 14 residues. The CDR3 nucleotides are TGTGCCAGCAGGCGGACAGTCAACACCGGGGAGCTGTTTTTT. Amino acids: CASRRTVNTGELFF.

This chain joins TRBV5-4 and TRBJ2-1; TRBD1 agrees at 7 bases. The V and J ends lost 4 bases and 6 bases, in that order; junction bases with no gene match: 4. Germline loops: CDR1 SGHNT, CDR2 YYREEE (reference sequence). This CDR3 has 13 amino acids. CDR3 loop: CASSEQGINEQFF. CDR3 coding DNA: TGTGCCAGCAGCGAACAGGGGATCAATGAGCAGTTCTTC. Filled out from reference TRBV5-4 and TRBJ2-1, the complete variable domain reads ETGVTQSPTHLIKTRGQQVTLRCSSQSGHNTVSWYQQALGQGPQFIFQYYREEENGRGNFPPRFSGLQFPNYSSELNVNALELDDSALYLCASSEQGINEQFFGPGTRLTVL.

The chain joins TRBV5-1 to TRBJ2-7; D is unresolved. Germline CDR1 reads SGHRS; CDR2 reads YFSETQ. The CDR3 consists of 14 residues. V lost 2 bases and J lost 5, with 14 bases in between. The CDR3 sequence is CASSLSATIHEQYF. The CDR3 DNA reads TGCGCCAGCAGCTTAAGCGCGACAATCCACGAGCAGTACTTC.

The chain combines TRBV19 with TRBJ1-5; TRBD1 matches at 8 bases. In germline, CDR1 is LNHDA, CDR2 SQIVND (reference sequence). Trimming removed 5 bases from V and 0 bases from J; junction bases left unmatched: 6. CDR3 length: 16 residues. CDR3 coding DNA: TGTGCCAGTAGTTTCAGGGGGCGGGATAGCAATCAGCCCCAGCATTTT. Its translation: CASSFRGRDSNQPQHF.

The chain is built from TRBV19 and TRBJ1-5; weak D call: TRBD1 (6 bases). The CDR3 spans 13 residues. Germline V gene data show CDR1 as LNHDA and CDR2 as SQIVND (reference sequence). V was trimmed by 5 bases and J by 4 bases, leaving 9 bases between them. The CDR3 DNA is TGTGCCAGTAGTGACAGGACTAATCAGCCCCAGCATTTT. This encodes CASSDRTNQPQHF.

This clone appeared a few times. CDR3 nucleotide sequence: TGTGCCATCACGGCCGCGGGTATCTCCTACGAGCAGTACTTC. It specifies CAITAAGISYEQYF. The rearrangement joins TRBV10-3 to TRBJ2-7; D might be TRBD2 (5 bases). CDR1 ENHRY and CDR2 SYGVKD come from the germline V gene. The V end was cut by 7 bases, the J end by 0 bases, with 13 bases between. CDR3 length equals 14 residues.

V and J are TRBV4-3 and TRBJ1-2; 12 nucleotides align to TRBD1. Germline-derived CDR1 and CDR2 are LGHNA and YSLEER. This CDR3 is 16 amino acids long. J lost 8 bases, V lost 2 bases, and 9 bases had no gene match. The CDR3 nucleotides are TGCGCCAGCAGCCAACCGGGACAGGGGGCAATGAGGGGCTACACCTTC. Its protein product is CASSQPGQGAMRGYTF.

The V gene is TRBV18, the J gene TRBJ2-5, with TRBD2 as a possible D gene (5 bases). Germline V gene lookup returns CDR1 KGHSH and CDR2 LQKENI. This CDR3 is 15 amino acids long. The germline V and J ends were trimmed by 6 bases and 1 base, with 15 bases remaining between them. The CDR3 loop reads CASSQNRDLQETQYF. CDR3 DNA sequence: TGTGCCAGCTCCCAAAACCGGGATCTCCAAGAGACCCAGTACTTC.

The chain links TRBV2 to TRBJ1-3; D uncertain. The CDR3 is made up of 14 amino acids. Per the germline V gene, CDR1 is SNHLY and CDR2 is FYNNEI. Trimming removed 0 bases from V and 4 bases from J, with 7 bases in between. CDR3 DNA sequence: TGTGCCAGCAGTGAAGCGCGTCAGGGAAACACCATATATTTT. This encodes CASSEARQGNTIYF.

The chain couples TRBV7-2 to TRBJ2-7, with D perhaps being TRBD1 or TRBD2 (5 bases each). The germline gives CDR1 SGHTA, CDR2 FQGNSA. The V end was cut by 7 bases, the J end by 6 bases, with 16 bases between. CDR3 length: 13 amino acids. The CDR3 sequence is CASKGRLGGEQYF. The DNA for the CDR3 is TGTGCCAGCAAGGGACGCCTTGGGGGCGAGCAGTACTTC.

The CDR3 region is CASSFSGARNTIYF. CDR3 nucleotide sequence: TGTGCCAGCAGTTTCTCAGGGGCCCGAAACACCATATATTTT. The V gene is TRBV27, the J gene TRBJ1-3; perhaps TRBD1 as D (6 bases). Trimming removed 3 bases at V and 5 bases at J, with 11 bases between. The CDR3 runs to 14 residues. Germline V gene data show CDR1 as MNHEY and CDR2 as SMNVEV (reference sequence).

This chain joins TRBV7-9 and TRBJ2-5; D not certain. The CDR3 totals 12 residues. V was shortened by 1 base and J by 4 bases, with 4 bases between the two germline ends. From germline, CDR1 is SEHNR and CDR2 FQNEAQ (reference sequence). Here the CDR3 DNA reads TGTGCCAGCAGCTTAGGGCGAGAGACCCAGTACTTC. This codes for CASSLGRETQYF. The full variable domain, its missing parts supplied by reference TRBV7-9 and TRBJ2-5, is DTGVSQNPRHKITKRGQNVTFRCDPISEHNRLYWYRQTLGQGPEFLTYFQNEAQLEKSRLLSDRFSAERPKGSFSTLEIQRTEQGDSAMYLCASSLGRETQYFGPGTRLLVL.

The V gene is TRBV11-2, the J gene TRBJ1-2; no definite D call. Germline V CDR1 and CDR2: SGHAT, FQNNGV. The CDR3 sequence is 14 residues long. Between the trimmed V and J ends, which lost 4 bases and 4 bases, there was a span of 13 bases. CDR3 amino acids: CASSSYGRSYGYTF. The CDR3 nucleotides are TGTGCCAGCAGCTCCTATGGACGGAGCTATGGCTACACCTTC.

The chain joins TRBV12-5 to TRBJ2-5; no reliable D call. Deletions cut 0 bases from V and 2 bases from J, with 16 bases between. In germline, CDR1 is LGHNT, CDR2 FRNRAP. The CDR3 has 17 amino acids. The CDR3 loop reads CASGLVSKRRSQETQYF. As DNA, the CDR3 is TGTGCTAGTGGTTTGGTATCGAAGCGTAGGTCTCAAGAGACCCAGTACTTC.

The chain links TRBV7-9 to TRBJ2-3; 16 positions match TRBD2. CDR3 size: 18 residues. Germline V gene sequence: CDR1 SEHNR, CDR2 FQNEAQ (reference sequence). With 5 bases clipped from V and 4 bases from J, the junction kept 9 bases outside the gene matches. CDR3 loop: CASSPGTSGGAVADTQYF. Written as DNA, the CDR3 is TGTGCCAGCAGCCCTGGGACTAGCGGGGGGGCCGTTGCAGATACGCAGTATTTT. The whole variable domain, filled in from reference TRBV7-9 and TRBJ2-3, reads DTGVSQNPRHKITKRGQNVTFRCDPISEHNRLYWYRQTLGQGPEFLTYFQNEAQLEKSRLLSDRFSAERPKGSFSTLEIQRTEQGDSAMYLCASSPGTSGGAVADTQYFGPGTRLTVL.

This clone appeared once. The rearrangement uses TRBV7-9 and TRBJ2-7; 10 nucleotides line up with TRBD2. Germline CDR1 reads SEHNR; CDR2 reads FQNEAQ (reference sequence). The CDR3 is made up of 14 amino acids. Trimming removed 3 bases from V and 6 bases from J; junction bases left unmatched: 5. The CDR3 DNA is TGTGCCAGCAGCTTCTCTAGCGGGAGCCTCGAGCAGTACTTC. Translated, it gives CASSFSSGSLEQYF.

The rearrangement joins TRBV7-9 to TRBJ2-5, with D possibly being TRBD2 (6 bases). This CDR3 spans 15 amino acids. Looked up from germline, CDR1 is SEHNR and CDR2 is FQNEAQ (reference sequence). The germline V and J ends were trimmed by 1 base and 1 base, with 10 bases remaining between them. The chain's CDR3 is CASSLVGLPQETQYF. The CDR3, as DNA: TGTGCCAGCAGCTTAGTGGGACTCCCCCAAGAGACCCAGTACTTC.

The chain uses TRBV5-1 and TRBJ2-5; 7 bases map to TRBD1. The CDR3 sequence is 17 residues long. With 0 bases clipped from V and 5 bases from J, the junction kept 13 bases outside the gene matches. The germline V gene has CDR1 SGHRS and CDR2 YFSETQ. This CDR3 is CASSLASRTGRFETQYF. CDR3 DNA sequence: TGCGCCAGCAGCTTGGCTTCTAGGACAGGCCGCTTTGAGACCCAGTACTTC.